This T cell receptor beta chain is drawn from a study of CD8 T cells in Susac syndrome. Study results and caveats: Expansion of Susac CD8+ clones peaked in TEMRA cells and in active patients.

Reverse transcription used roughly 0.5 to 1 ug RNA and random hexamers. It was immunoSEQ multiplex PCR that amplified TCR beta CDR3 across 54 Vbeta and 13 Jbeta. TCRdb re-called the immunoSEQ multiplex PCR reads with MiXCR, one entry per CDR3 protein. The table lists about 83,000 distinct CDR3 sequences, 95% to 97% of them singletons. The authors sequenced TCR beta from blood CD8+ and CD4+ T cells. TEMRA cells were enriched by FACS, while CD8+ and CD4+ T cells were obtained through a negative isolation that was performed magnetically. Comments on this clonotype: As yet, its antigen is unknown.

CDR3 size: 12 residues. Germline CDR1 reads KGHDR; CDR2 reads SFDVKD. V shed 2 bases and J shed 0 bases, with 0 bases lying between them. The receptor's source is a human donor with Susac syndrome. Sequenced: CD8+ T cells from PBMCs. The V gene is TRBV24-1, the J gene TRBJ2-5, with D unresolved. CDR3 coding DNA: TGTGCCACCAGTGATTACCAAGAGACCCAGTACTTC. It specifies CATSDYQETQYF.